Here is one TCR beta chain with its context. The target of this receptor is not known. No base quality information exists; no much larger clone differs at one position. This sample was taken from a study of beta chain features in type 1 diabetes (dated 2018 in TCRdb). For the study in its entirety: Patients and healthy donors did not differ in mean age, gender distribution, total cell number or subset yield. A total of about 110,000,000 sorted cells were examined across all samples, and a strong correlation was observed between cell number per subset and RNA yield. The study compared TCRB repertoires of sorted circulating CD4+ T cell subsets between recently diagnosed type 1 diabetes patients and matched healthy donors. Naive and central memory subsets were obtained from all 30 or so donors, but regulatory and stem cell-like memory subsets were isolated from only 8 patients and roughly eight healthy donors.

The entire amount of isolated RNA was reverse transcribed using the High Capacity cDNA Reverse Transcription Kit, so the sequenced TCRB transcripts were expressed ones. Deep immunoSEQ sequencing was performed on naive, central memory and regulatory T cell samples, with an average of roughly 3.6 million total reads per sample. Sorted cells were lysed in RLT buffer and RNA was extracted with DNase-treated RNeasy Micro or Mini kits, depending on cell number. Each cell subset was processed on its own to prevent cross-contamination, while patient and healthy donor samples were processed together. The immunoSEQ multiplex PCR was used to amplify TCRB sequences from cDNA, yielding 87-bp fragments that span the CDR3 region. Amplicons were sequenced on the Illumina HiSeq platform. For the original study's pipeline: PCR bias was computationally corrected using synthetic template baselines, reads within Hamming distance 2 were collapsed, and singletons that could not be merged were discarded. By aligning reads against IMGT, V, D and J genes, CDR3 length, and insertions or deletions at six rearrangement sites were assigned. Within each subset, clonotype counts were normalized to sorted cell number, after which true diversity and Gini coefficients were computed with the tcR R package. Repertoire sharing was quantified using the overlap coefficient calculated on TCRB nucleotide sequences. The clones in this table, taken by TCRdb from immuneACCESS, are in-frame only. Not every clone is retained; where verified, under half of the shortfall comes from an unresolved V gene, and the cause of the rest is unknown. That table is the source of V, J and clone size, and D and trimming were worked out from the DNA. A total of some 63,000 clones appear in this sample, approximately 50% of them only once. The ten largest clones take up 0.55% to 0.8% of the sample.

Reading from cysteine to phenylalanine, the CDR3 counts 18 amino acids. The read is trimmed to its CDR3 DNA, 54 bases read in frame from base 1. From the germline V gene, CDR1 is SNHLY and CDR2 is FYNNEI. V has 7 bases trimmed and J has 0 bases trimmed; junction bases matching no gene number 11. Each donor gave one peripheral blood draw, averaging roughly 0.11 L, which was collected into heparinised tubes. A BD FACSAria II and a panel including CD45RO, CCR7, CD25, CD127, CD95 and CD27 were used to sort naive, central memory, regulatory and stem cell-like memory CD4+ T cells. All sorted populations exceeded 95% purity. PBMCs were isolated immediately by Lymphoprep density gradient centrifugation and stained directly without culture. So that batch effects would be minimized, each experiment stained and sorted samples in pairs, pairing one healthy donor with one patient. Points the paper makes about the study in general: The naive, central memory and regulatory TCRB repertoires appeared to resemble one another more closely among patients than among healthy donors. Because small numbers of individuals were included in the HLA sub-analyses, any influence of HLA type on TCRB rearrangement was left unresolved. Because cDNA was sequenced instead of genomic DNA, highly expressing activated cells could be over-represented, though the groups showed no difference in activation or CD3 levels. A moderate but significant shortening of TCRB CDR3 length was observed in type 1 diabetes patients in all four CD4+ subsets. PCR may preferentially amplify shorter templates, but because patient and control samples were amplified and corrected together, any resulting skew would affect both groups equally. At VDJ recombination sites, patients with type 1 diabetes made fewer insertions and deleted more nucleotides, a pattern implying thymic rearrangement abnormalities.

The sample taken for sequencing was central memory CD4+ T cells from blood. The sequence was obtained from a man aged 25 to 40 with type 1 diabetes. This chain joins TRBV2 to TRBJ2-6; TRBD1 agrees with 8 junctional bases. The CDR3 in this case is CASKRTGTGVSGANVLTF. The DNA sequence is TGTGCCAGCAAAAGAACCGGGACAGGAGTCTCTGGGGCCAACGTCCTGACTTTC.